This TCR beta chain was sequenced in a study of blood T cell repertoires in COVID-19. The overall study: Samples of COVID-19 (acute and convalescent) were obtained from the United States, Italy and Spain. T cells, B-cell-depleted T cells, or PBMCs provided the cDNA or gDNA that served as material.

The CDR3 sequence is 17 residues long. Some clones are missing from TCRdb's copy, which holds only in-frame ones; the method was immunoSEQ multiplex PCR. This table has under 100,000 clones, 75% to 95% appearing once. The specimen sequenced was peripheral blood. This sequence was found in a man between 45 and 60 years old with acute or convalescent COVID-19. The chain couples TRBV21-1 to TRBJ2-4; TRBD2, the table's D call, lacks a check against the DNA. TRBV21-1 is termed a pseudogene. In DNA, the CDR3 is TGTGCCAGCAGCAAAGAAACGTGCGGGGAGGTCAAAAACATTCAGTACTTC. This sequence encodes CASSKETCGEVKNIQYF.